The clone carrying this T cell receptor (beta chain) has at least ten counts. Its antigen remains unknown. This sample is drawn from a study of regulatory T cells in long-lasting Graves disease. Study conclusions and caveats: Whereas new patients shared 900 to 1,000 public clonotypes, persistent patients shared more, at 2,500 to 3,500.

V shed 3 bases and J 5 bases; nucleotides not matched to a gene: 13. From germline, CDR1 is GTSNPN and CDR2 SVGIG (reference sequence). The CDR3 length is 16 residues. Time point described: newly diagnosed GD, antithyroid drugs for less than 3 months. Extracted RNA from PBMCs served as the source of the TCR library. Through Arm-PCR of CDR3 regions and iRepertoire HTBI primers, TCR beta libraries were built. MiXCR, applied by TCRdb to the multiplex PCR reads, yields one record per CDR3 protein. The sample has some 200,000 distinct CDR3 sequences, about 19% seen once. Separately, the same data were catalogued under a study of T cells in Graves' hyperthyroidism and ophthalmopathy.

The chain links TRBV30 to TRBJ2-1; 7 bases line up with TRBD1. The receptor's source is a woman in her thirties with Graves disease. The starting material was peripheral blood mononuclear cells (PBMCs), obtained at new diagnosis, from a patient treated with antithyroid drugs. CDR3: CAWSSGQPYMDNEQFF. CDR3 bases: TGTGCCTGGAGCTCGGGACAGCCCTATATGGACAATGAGCAGTTCTTC.